Listed below are T cell receptor beta chains from one sample, sequenced in a study of cytomegalovirus exposure and HLA in healthy donors. TCRdb's copy holds only in-frame clones and misses some; the assay was immunoSEQ multiplex PCR. This sample has some 140,000 clones, with 80% found just once. The specimen sequenced was PBMCs. The receptor set was obtained from a man aged 30-40 years in good health and CMV-seronegative. Each CDR3 is given with its conserved first and last residue. Fields, in order: clone size, D gene, V gene, J gene, CDR3 protein, CDR3 DNA. The D gene is left open where the match is weak. Clone size is stated in some rows and not others, as once, few, many or a class when expanded.

abundance: NA; d_gene: NA; v_gene: TRBV14; j_gene: TRBJ2-3; CDR3aa: CASSQAASMTDTQYF; CDR3nt: TGTGCCAGCAGCCAAGCTGCTAGCATGACAGATACGCAGTATTTT
abundance: NA; d_gene: NA; v_gene: TRBV9; j_gene: TRBJ2-2; CDR3aa: CASSAYSTGELFF; CDR3nt: TGTGCCAGCAGCGCCTACAGCACCGGGGAGCTGTTTTTT
abundance: NA; d_gene: NA; v_gene: TRBV5-1; j_gene: TRBJ2-1; CDR3aa: CASSFGGSYNEQFF; CDR3nt: TGCGCCAGCAGCTTTGGAGGATCCTACAATGAGCAGTTCTTC
abundance: NA; d_gene: NA; v_gene: TRBV5-4; j_gene: TRBJ1-1; CDR3aa: CASSLTGVGTEAFF; CDR3nt: TGTGCCAGCAGCTTGACCGGGGTAGGGACTGAAGCTTTCTTT
abundance: NA; d_gene: NA; v_gene: TRBV27; j_gene: TRBJ2-5; CDR3aa: CASSLKYRAPGGETQYF; CDR3nt: TGTGCCAGCAGTTTAAAATACCGGGCTCCCGGCGGGGAGACCCAGTACTTC
abundance: NA; d_gene: NA; v_gene: TRBV7-2; j_gene: TRBJ1-5; CDR3aa: CASSLDRSPQHF; CDR3nt: TGTGCCAGCAGCTTAGACAGATCGCCCCAGCATTTT
abundance: few; d_gene: NA; v_gene: TRBV6-6; j_gene: TRBJ1-4; CDR3aa: CASSRRDKNEKLFF; CDR3nt: TGTGCCAGCAGTCGACGGGACAAAAATGAAAAACTGTTTTTT
abundance: NA; d_gene: NA; v_gene: TRBV28; j_gene: TRBJ2-2; CDR3aa: CASPPDRSYTGELFF; CDR3nt: TGTGCCAGCCCCCCCGACAGGAGTTACACCGGGGAGCTGTTTTTT
abundance: few; d_gene: TRBD1; v_gene: TRBV7-9; j_gene: TRBJ2-1; CDR3aa: CSSSPTYTGADEQFF; CDR3nt: TGTTCCAGCAGCCCCACTTATACAGGGGCGGATGAGCAGTTCTTC
abundance: NA; d_gene: NA; v_gene: TRBV7-6; j_gene: TRBJ2-1; CDR3aa: CASSPLVAGDDNEQFF; CDR3nt: TGTGCCAGCAGCCCATTAGTGGCAGGGGATGACAATGAGCAGTTCTTC
abundance: NA; d_gene: NA; v_gene: TRBV5-1; j_gene: TRBJ2-1; CDR3aa: CASSLGIYNEQFF; CDR3nt: TGCGCCAGCAGCCTCGGGATTTACAATGAGCAGTTCTTC
abundance: few; d_gene: NA; v_gene: TRBV28; j_gene: TRBJ1-4; CDR3aa: CASSLWEGVKEKLFF; CDR3nt: TGTGCCAGCAGTTTATGGGAGGGCGTAAAGGAAAAACTGTTTTTT
abundance: once; d_gene: TRBD1; v_gene: TRBV7-9; j_gene: TRBJ2-1; CDR3aa: CSSRTGTYNEQFF; CDR3nt: TGTTCCAGTCGGACAGGGACCTACAATGAGCAGTTCTTC
abundance: NA; d_gene: NA; v_gene: TRBV6-5; j_gene: TRBJ2-3; CDR3aa: CASSLTWATDTQYF; CDR3nt: TGTGCCAGCAGTTTGACATGGGCCACAGATACGCAGTATTTT
abundance: NA; d_gene: TRBD2; v_gene: TRBV6-4; j_gene: TRBJ2-1; CDR3aa: CASSEGTSPYNEQFF; CDR3nt: TGTGCCAGCAGTGAGGGGACTAGCCCCTACAATGAGCAGTTCTTC
abundance: NA; d_gene: NA; v_gene: TRBV18; j_gene: TRBJ1-5; CDR3aa: CASSAAGYSNQPQHF; CDR3nt: TGTGCCAGCTCAGCTGCAGGGTATAGCAATCAGCCCCAGCATTTT
abundance: NA; d_gene: NA; v_gene: TRBV10-3; j_gene: TRBJ1-2; CDR3aa: CAITPGQGGYGYTF; CDR3nt: TGTGCCATCACCCCAGGTCAGGGTGGCTATGGCTACACCTTC
abundance: NA; d_gene: TRBD1; v_gene: TRBV30; j_gene: TRBJ1-3; CDR3aa: CAWATGVVGNTIYF; CDR3nt: TGTGCCTGGGCGACAGGGGTGGTTGGAAACACCATATATTTT
abundance: NA; d_gene: NA; v_gene: TRBV30; j_gene: TRBJ1-5; CDR3aa: CAWGWDTYSNQPQHF; CDR3nt: TGTGCCTGGGGTTGGGACACCTATAGCAATCAGCCCCAGCATTTT
abundance: NA; d_gene: NA; v_gene: TRBV6-5; j_gene: TRBJ1-5; CDR3aa: CASSPVDNQPQHF; CDR3nt: TGTGCCAGCAGTCCAGTTGACAATCAGCCCCAGCATTTT
abundance: NA; d_gene: NA; v_gene: TRBV28; j_gene: TRBJ1-2; CDR3aa: CASSFRSGRDVYGYTF; CDR3nt: TGTGCCAGCAGTTTCAGGTCGGGCAGGGATGTCTATGGCTACACCTTC
abundance: NA; d_gene: TRBD1; v_gene: TRBV5-1; j_gene: TRBJ2-3; CDR3aa: CASSLEDRVSDTQYF; CDR3nt: TGCGCCAGCAGCTTGGAGGACAGGGTCTCGGATACGCAGTATTTT
abundance: few; d_gene: NA; v_gene: TRBV4-1; j_gene: TRBJ1-2; CDR3aa: CASSQEGRGYTF; CDR3nt: TGCGCCAGCAGCCAAGAGGGCCGGGGCTACACCTTC
abundance: NA; d_gene: NA; v_gene: TRBV27; j_gene: TRBJ2-7; CDR3aa: CASGRLHTSYEQYF; CDR3nt: TGTGCCAGCGGCCGTCTCCACACCTCCTACGAGCAGTACTTC
abundance: few; d_gene: TRBD1; v_gene: TRBV19; j_gene: TRBJ1-1; CDR3aa: CASSMGQIEAFF; CDR3nt: TGTGCCAGTAGTATGGGACAGATTGAAGCTTTCTTT
abundance: NA; d_gene: TRBD1; v_gene: TRBV28; j_gene: TRBJ2-7; CDR3aa: CASSFLQGAGEQYF; CDR3nt: TGTGCCAGCAGTTTTCTACAGGGGGCGGGAGAGCAGTACTTC
abundance: NA; d_gene: TRBD2; v_gene: TRBV10-3; j_gene: TRBJ2-6; CDR3aa: CAIRPVAGGPGANVLTF; CDR3nt: TGTGCCATCAGGCCCGTAGCGGGAGGGCCTGGGGCCAACGTCCTGACTTTC
abundance: NA; d_gene: TRBD1; v_gene: TRBV5-1; j_gene: TRBJ1-1; CDR3aa: CASSWRSPGTGVNTEAFF; CDR3nt: TGCGCCAGCAGCTGGAGGAGTCCCGGGACAGGGGTGAACACTGAAGCTTTCTTT
abundance: NA; d_gene: TRBD1; v_gene: TRBV19; j_gene: TRBJ1-2; CDR3aa: CASSTGQYSGYTF; CDR3nt: TGTGCCAGTAGTACGGGACAGTACTCTGGCTACACCTTC
abundance: NA; d_gene: TRBD1; v_gene: TRBV5-8; j_gene: TRBJ2-6; CDR3aa: CASSLPGQSSGANVLTF; CDR3nt: TGTGCCAGCAGCTTACCGGGACAGAGCTCTGGGGCCAACGTCCTGACTTTC
abundance: NA; d_gene: NA; v_gene: TRBV5-4; j_gene: TRBJ2-1; CDR3aa: CASSGTLHYNEQFF; CDR3nt: TGTGCCAGCAGCGGGACACTTCACTACAATGAGCAGTTCTTC
abundance: NA; d_gene: TRBD2; v_gene: TRBV6-6; j_gene: TRBJ2-3; CDR3aa: CASTSLAGVTDTQYF; CDR3nt: TGTGCCAGCACCTCACTAGCGGGAGTGACAGATACGCAGTATTTT
abundance: NA; d_gene: TRBD2; v_gene: TRBV2; j_gene: TRBJ2-1; CDR3aa: CATSRTSGNYNEQFF; CDR3nt: TGTGCCACGTCGAGGACTAGCGGGAATTACAATGAGCAGTTCTTC
abundance: NA; d_gene: NA; v_gene: TRBV9; j_gene: TRBJ2-1; CDR3aa: CASSAALYNEQFF; CDR3nt: TGTGCCAGCAGCGCCGCGTTGTACAATGAGCAGTTCTTC
abundance: NA; d_gene: NA; v_gene: TRBV7-6; j_gene: TRBJ2-1; CDR3aa: CASSLTVVYNEQFF; CDR3nt: TGTGCCAGCTCCCTGACAGTCGTCTACAATGAGCAGTTCTTC
abundance: NA; d_gene: NA; v_gene: TRBV29-1; j_gene: TRBJ2-7; CDR3aa: CSVGRGWYEQYF; CDR3nt: TGCAGCGTTGGACGGGGTTGGTACGAGCAGTACTTC
abundance: NA; d_gene: NA; v_gene: TRBV15; j_gene: TRBJ2-7; CDR3aa: CATSSAKALSYEQYF; CDR3nt: TGTGCCACCAGCAGCGCTAAAGCTTTGTCCTACGAGCAGTACTTC
abundance: NA; d_gene: NA; v_gene: TRBV6-1; j_gene: TRBJ2-5; CDR3aa: CASSDASGVGETQYF; CDR3nt: TGTGCCAGCAGTGATGCGTCAGGGGTCGGGGAGACCCAGTACTTC
abundance: NA; d_gene: NA; v_gene: TRBV30; j_gene: TRBJ1-2; CDR3aa: CAWSKGPGPPIYGYTF; CDR3nt: TGTGCCTGGAGTAAGGGGCCAGGGCCCCCCATCTATGGCTACACCTTC
abundance: few; d_gene: TRBD2; v_gene: TRBV5-1; j_gene: TRBJ2-1; CDR3aa: CASSRLAGDNEQFF; CDR3nt: TGCGCCAGCAGCCGACTAGCGGGAGACAATGAGCAGTTCTTC
abundance: NA; d_gene: TRBD2; v_gene: TRBV5-1; j_gene: TRBJ2-5; CDR3aa: CASSWGLAGVETQYF; CDR3nt: TGCGCCAGCAGCTGGGGACTAGCGGGAGTAGAGACCCAGTACTTC
abundance: NA; d_gene: TRBD1; v_gene: TRBV5-1; j_gene: TRBJ2-7; CDR3aa: CASRAWGQGYEQYF; CDR3nt: TGCGCCAGCAGGGCTTGGGGACAGGGGTACGAGCAGTACTTC
abundance: NA; d_gene: TRBD2; v_gene: TRBV10-1; j_gene: TRBJ2-1; CDR3aa: CASSVGLAGGQHEQFF; CDR3nt: TGCGCCAGCAGTGTTGGACTAGCGGGAGGGCAGCATGAGCAGTTCTTC
abundance: NA; d_gene: NA; v_gene: TRBV6-5; j_gene: TRBJ2-5; CDR3aa: CATGLGLEETQYF; CDR3nt: TGTGCCACGGGGTTGGGTCTTGAAGAGACCCAGTACTTC
abundance: once; d_gene: TRBD2; v_gene: TRBV11-2; j_gene: TRBJ2-7; CDR3aa: CASSLGLAGYEQYF; CDR3nt: TGTGCCAGCAGCTTAGGGCTAGCGGGATACGAGCAGTACTTC
abundance: NA; d_gene: TRBD1; v_gene: TRBV6-5; j_gene: TRBJ1-1; CDR3aa: CASSTDRPTEAFF; CDR3nt: TGTGCCAGCAGTACGGACAGGCCAACTGAAGCTTTCTTT
abundance: few; d_gene: TRBD2; v_gene: TRBV18; j_gene: TRBJ2-1; CDR3aa: CASSPPGSGSSEQFF; CDR3nt: TGTGCCAGCTCACCACCAGGTAGCGGGAGTAGTGAGCAGTTCTTC
abundance: NA; d_gene: TRBD2; v_gene: TRBV4-1; j_gene: TRBJ2-2; CDR3aa: CASSQGDAGGPGELFF; CDR3nt: TGCGCCAGCAGCCAAGGAGACGCGGGGGGCCCCGGGGAGCTGTTTTTT
abundance: NA; d_gene: TRBD1; v_gene: TRBV27; j_gene: TRBJ1-2; CDR3aa: CASRRTGAIYGYTF; CDR3nt: TGTGCCAGCAGACGGACAGGGGCTATCTATGGCTACACCTTC
abundance: once; d_gene: NA; v_gene: TRBV6-1; j_gene: TRBJ2-5; CDR3aa: CASSLQETQYF; CDR3nt: TGTGCCAGCAGTCTCCAGGAGACCCAGTACTTC
abundance: NA; d_gene: NA; v_gene: TRBV6-6; j_gene: TRBJ2-2; CDR3aa: CASSSSSYTGELFF; CDR3nt: TGTGCCAGCAGTTCTTCTAGTTACACCGGGGAGCTGTTTTTT
abundance: NA; d_gene: NA; v_gene: TRBV7-8; j_gene: TRBJ1-2; CDR3aa: CASSAYRVPNYGYTF; CDR3nt: TGTGCCAGCAGCGCCTACAGGGTACCTAACTATGGCTACACCTTC
abundance: NA; d_gene: TRBD1; v_gene: TRBV19; j_gene: TRBJ2-7; CDR3aa: CASRGTGRDYEQYF; CDR3nt: TGTGCCAGTAGGGGGACAGGGAGAGACTACGAGCAGTACTTC
abundance: NA; d_gene: NA; v_gene: TRBV10-2; j_gene: TRBJ1-4; CDR3aa: CASRPLGGREEKLFF; CDR3nt: TGCGCCAGCAGACCCCTCGGGGGGCGGGAAGAAAAACTGTTTTTT